This entry describes one TCR beta chain. The entry originates in a study of blood T cell repertoires in COVID-19. Study information: The study drew acute and convalescent COVID-19 samples from the United States, Italy and Spain. PBMCs, B-cell-depleted T cells, or T cells provided the cDNA or gDNA that made up the material.

The V gene end was trimmed by 5 bases and the J gene end by 3 bases; junction bases not matched to a gene: 8. Germline values: CDR1 SEHNR, CDR2 FQNEAQ (reference sequence). The CDR3 sequence is 15 residues long. Sequenced by immunoSEQ multiplex PCR; TCRdb stores in-frame clones only, minus some. The data contain 45,000 to 50,000 clones, more than 80% of them singletons. The TCR originated in a man older than 75 in a cohort sampled during active COVID-19. Material for sequencing was peripheral blood. V is TRBV7-9 and J is TRBJ2-5; 8 bases are shared with TRBD1. CDR3 sequence reads: CASSMAGGSKETQYF. The CDR3 DNA follows: TGTGCCAGCAGCATGGCAGGGGGCTCAAAAGAGACCCAGTACTTC. Supplemented by reference TRBV7-9 and TRBJ2-5, the full variable domain reads DTGVSQNPRHKITKRGQNVTFRCDPISEHNRLYWYRQTLGQGPEFLTYFQNEAQLEKSRLLSDRFSAERPKGSFSTLEIQRTEQGDSAMYLCASSMAGGSKETQYFGPGTRLLVL.